These 29 T cell receptor beta chains came from one sample sequenced in a study of T cell changes during pregnancy in multiple sclerosis. Data came from immunoSEQ multiplex PCR; TCRdb stores just in-frame clones and leaves some out. The top ten hold under 0.3% of the sample, which has fewer than 80,000 clones, around 90% seen once. Source: CD4+ T cells from peripheral blood mononuclear cells, taken in the third trimester of pregnancy. The source of these receptors is a female donor in good health, enrolled as a control in a pregnancy study.

This chain joins TRBV2 and TRBJ1-1; D gene uncertain. The V and J ends lost 4 bases and 6 bases respectively, with 9 bases between them. Per the germline V gene, CDR1 is SNHLY and CDR2 is FYNNEI. The CDR3 sequence is 12 residues long. In nucleotides, the CDR3 is TGTGCCAGCAGTGGAGGGTTCGCTGAAGCTTTCTTT. Its translation: CASSGGFAEAFF. Complete variable domain (other parts from reference TRBV2 and TRBJ1-1): EPEVTQTPSHQVTQMGQEVILRCVPISNHLYFYWYRQILGQKVEFLVSFYNNEISEKSEIFDDQFSVERPDGSNFTLKIRSTKLEDSAMYFCASSGGFAEAFFGQGTRLTVV.

This clone was detected once. J is TRBJ1-1 and V is TRBV19, with D maybe TRBD1 (5 bases). Germline V gene sequence: CDR1 LNHDA, CDR2 SQIVND (reference sequence). The CDR3 is made up of 16 amino acids. Trimming shortened V by 3 bases and J by 6 bases, and 20 bases separated the two germline ends. CDR3 bases: TGTGCCAGTAGTATGGGAACGTCAGGGTCAACCTCTGAAGCTTTCTTT. It is translated as CASSMGTSGSTSEAFF. The variable domain in full, completed from reference TRBV19 and TRBJ1-1, reads DGGITQSPKYLFRKEGQNVTLSCEQNLNHDAMYWYRQDPGQGLRLIYYSQIVNDFQKGDIAEGYSVSREKKESFPLTVTSAQKNPTAFYLCASSMGTSGSTSEAFFGQGTRLTVV.

The chain employs TRBV16 and TRBJ2-7, with D perhaps TRBD1 (7 bases). CDR1 KGHSY and CDR2 FQNENV come from the germline V gene. The CDR3 contains 14 residues. Trimming cost V 5 bases and J 4 bases, with 15 bases left between them. CDR3 residues: CASSAGTERYEQYF. The CDR3 DNA reads as TGTGCCAGCAGCGCGGGGACAGAGAGATACGAGCAGTACTTC.

As to this clone: The junction does not match germline at one end; this may be a read error. The CDR3 spells CASRESTGYEQYF. The CDR3 DNA reads as TGTGCCAGCAGAGAATCTACAGGGTACGAGCAGTACTTC. The chain joins TRBV25-1 to TRBJ2-7; possible D gene TRBD1, 6 bases. Germline values: CDR1 MGHDK, CDR2 SYGVNS. The CDR3 runs to 13 residues.

This rearrangement joins TRBV18 to TRBJ2-2; 8 bases align to TRBD1. From germline, CDR1 is KGHSH and CDR2 LQKENI. The CDR3 runs 16 residues. J was trimmed by 2 bases and V by 3 bases; bases with no gene match: 5. The CDR3 region is CASSPRTGSNTGELFF. CDR3 DNA sequence: TGTGCCAGCTCACCTAGGACAGGGTCCAACACCGGGGAGCTGTTTTTT.

The V and J genes are TRBV7-2 and TRBJ2-2; 9 bases align to TRBD2. CDR1 and CDR2 from the germline V gene are SGHTA and FQGNSA. The CDR3 is 16 amino acids. After removal of 1 base from V and 3 bases from J, the junction contained 3 bases not matched to a gene. CDR3 amino acids: CASSLEASGDTGELFF. In nucleotides, the CDR3 is TGTGCCAGCAGCTTAGAGGCTAGCGGGGACACCGGGGAGCTGTTTTTT.

This clone was counted between two and nine times. Germline and junction disagree at one end, which may indicate a read error. The chain has TRBV7-9 and TRBJ2-7; weak D call: TRBD2 (6 bases). The CDR3 is 14 amino acids. Germline V gene sequence: CDR1 SEHNR, CDR2 FQNEAQ (reference sequence). The CDR3 DNA reads as TGTGCCAGCAGTACCTCGGGGGAATCCTCCGAGCAGTACTTC. This sequence encodes CASSTSGESSEQYF. Variable domain in full (rest from reference TRBV7-9 and TRBJ2-7): DTGVSQNPRHKITKRGQNVTFRCDPISEHNRLYWYRQTLGQGPEFLTYFQNEAQLEKSRLLSDRFSAERPKGSFSTLEIQRTEQGDSAMYLCASSTSGESSEQYFGPGTRLTVT.

CDR3 coding DNA: TGTGCCAGCTCACCAAACGTTCGGGACAGGGGTAACTATGGCTACACCTTC. Translating it yields CASSPNVRDRGNYGYTF. This chain links TRBV18 with TRBJ1-2; 10 positions agree with TRBD1. The CDR3 runs 17 residues. Unmatched junction bases numbered 7, after V lost 2 bases and J lost 1 base. Germline CDR1 is KGHSH and CDR2 is LQKENI.

This chain joins TRBV12-5 and TRBJ2-2, with unresolved D. From germline, CDR1 is LGHNT and CDR2 FRNRAP. Trimming pared 5 bases from V and 0 bases from J, leaving 25 bases between. The CDR3 totals 20 residues. The CDR3 protein is CASGGAHYLISRTNTGELFF. The CDR3 nucleotides read TGTGCTAGTGGTGGCGCCCACTATCTGATCAGTAGAACGAACACCGGGGAGCTGTTTTTT.

The chain has TRBV27 and TRBJ1-1, with 9 bases lining up with TRBD1. The CDR3 is 16 amino acids. Looked up from germline, CDR1 is MNHEY and CDR2 is SMNVEV (reference sequence). The J segment lost 0 bases and the V segment lost 6 bases, leaving 8 bases of the junction unmatched. CDR3 nucleotides: TGTGCCAGCAGATTACAGGGGGCTTCGGTGAACACTGAAGCTTTCTTT. Amino acid sequence: CASRLQGASVNTEAFF.

This chain connects TRBV10-3 to TRBJ1-2; TRBD1 agrees at 12 bases. The CDR3 is 15 residues long. With V trimmed by 10 bases and J by 7 bases, 13 bases remained unmatched. Germline values: CDR1 ENHRY, CDR2 SYGVKD. The CDR3 sequence: CATQPGTGGAVGYTF. The CDR3 nucleotides are TGTGCCACTCAACCTGGGACAGGGGGCGCGGTTGGCTACACCTTC.

The V gene is TRBV9, the J gene TRBJ1-1, with TRBD1 matching 9 bases. V was pared by 6 bases and J by 5 bases, with 8 bases of the junction left unmatched. CDR1 is SGDLS, CDR2 YYNGEE, per germline. This CDR3 is built from 14 residues. The CDR3 DNA reads TGTGCCAGCACCATTTCCGGGACAGGGACTGAAGCTTTCTTT. It yields the protein CASTISGTGTEAFF.

The V and J genes are TRBV15 and TRBJ1-2, with D unclear. Deletions cut 3 bases from V and 7 bases from J, with 9 bases between. CDR1 is LNHNV and CDR2 is YYDKDF in the germline V gene (reference sequence). The CDR3 sequence is 12 residues long. This CDR3 is CATSRGLVGYTF. The CDR3 DNA follows: TGTGCCACCAGCAGGGGTCTAGTTGGCTACACCTTC.

Details on this clone: The sample holds other DNA sequences that translate to the same CDR3. The V gene is TRBV19, the J gene TRBJ2-2; no reliable D call. Germline values: CDR1 LNHDA, CDR2 SQIVND (reference sequence). The CDR3 runs 15 residues. V was pared by 1 base and J by 0 bases, with 6 bases between. CDR3 amino acids: CASSIGSANTGELFF. CDR3 nucleotides: TGTGCCAGTAGTATAGGCAGCGCGAACACCGGGGAGCTGTTTTTT.

V is TRBV9 and J is TRBJ1-6, with 9 positions matching TRBD1. V was clipped by 3 bases and J by 7 bases; unmatched bases: 2. Looked up from germline, CDR1 is SGDLS and CDR2 is YYNGEE. The CDR3 covers 14 residues. The CDR3 coding sequence is TGTGCCAGCAGCGAACAGGGGGCGAATTCACCCCTCCACTTT. Amino acid sequence: CASSEQGANSPLHF.

The V and J genes are TRBV5-6 and TRBJ1-2, with D tentatively TRBD1 (6 bases). Germline CDR1 SGHDT, CDR2 YYEEEE. This CDR3 contains 17 residues. V dropped 4 bases and J dropped 2 bases, with 21 bases sitting between them. DNA of the CDR3: TGTGCCAGCAGCGAACCCTGGACAGCTACAAACAACTATGGCTACACCTTC. Its protein is CASSEPWTATNNYGYTF.

This rearrangement joins TRBV6-6 to TRBJ1-5; D is uncertain. From germline, CDR1 is MNHNY and CDR2 SVGAGI (reference sequence). The V and J ends lost 6 bases and 0 bases respectively, with 9 bases between them. This CDR3 is 14 amino acids long. DNA for the CDR3: TGTGCCAGCAGCCCATCCAATAGCAATCAGCCCCAGCATTTT. Residues: CASSPSNSNQPQHF.

The V gene is TRBV7-2, the J gene TRBJ2-3; TRBD1 matches 8 bases. V lost 5 bases to trimming and J lost 0 bases; unmatched junction nucleotides: 7. Germline V lookup: CDR1 SGHTA, CDR2 FQGNSA. This CDR3 has 16 residues. In DNA form, the CDR3 reads TGTGCCAGCAGCCTTCAGGGGGCCGTTAGCACAGATACGCAGTATTTT. Encoded protein: CASSLQGAVSTDTQYF. Complete variable domain (other parts from reference TRBV7-2 and TRBJ2-3): GAGVSQSPSNKVTEKGKDVELRCDPISGHTALYWYRQSLGQGLEFLIYFQGNSAPDKSGLPSDRFSAERTGGSVSTLTIQRTQQEDSAVYLCASSLQGAVSTDTQYFGPGTRLTVL.

The rearrangement uses TRBV20-1 and TRBJ2-3, with D hard to call. V was cut by 3 bases and J by 6 bases, with 7 bases left in between. CDR1 DFQATT and CDR2 SNEGSKA come from the germline V gene (reference sequence). The CDR3 spans 11 residues. CDR3 region: CSASIGDTQYF. DNA for the CDR3: TGCAGTGCTAGTATCGGGGATACGCAGTATTTT.

The chain joins TRBV5-4 to TRBJ1-2, with D perhaps matching TRBD1 (6 bases). This CDR3 is built from 16 residues. Germline CDR1 and CDR2: SGHNT and YYREEE (reference sequence). Trimming pared 5 bases from V and 1 base from J, leaving 18 bases between. CDR3 DNA sequence: TGTGCCAGCAGAGGGGGGGGCGAGATCAATAACTATGGCTACACCTTC. Residues: CASRGGGEINNYGYTF.

J is TRBJ2-3 and V is TRBV4-1, with TRBD1 as a possible D gene (6 bases). V lost 4 bases and J lost 4, with 24 bases in between. The CDR3 spans 18 residues. Germline V CDR1 and CDR2: MGHRA, YSYEKL. The CDR3 DNA reads TGCGCCAGCAGCCGGACAGCAGGGGACGCCTTTCCTGCAGATACGCAGTATTTT. This translates into CASSRTAGDAFPADTQYF.

The chain couples TRBV11-2 to TRBJ1-1, with 9 bases that match TRBD1. Germline CDR1 reads SGHAT; CDR2 reads FQNNGV. After removal of 4 bases from V and 0 bases from J, the junction contained 6 bases not matched to a gene. The CDR3 length is 16 residues. DNA for the CDR3: TGTGCCAGCAGCTGGGGGACAGGGACCATGAACACTGAAGCTTTCTTT. Residues: CASSWGTGTMNTEAFF.

The J gene is TRBJ1-1, the V gene TRBV7-2; D is ambiguous. The CDR3 has 13 amino acids. Trimming took off 1 base at V and 1 base at J, with 4 bases between the two ends. Germline V gene lookup returns CDR1 SGHTA and CDR2 FQGNSA. DNA for the CDR3: TGTGCCAGCAGCTTAGGAGCGAACACTGAAGCTTTCTTT. Protein sequence: CASSLGANTEAFF.

This chain uses TRBV6-5 with TRBJ1-5; TRBD1 matches 10 bases. The CDR3 is 15 residues long. Germline V gives CDR1 MNHEY, CDR2 SVGAGI. V gave up 6 bases and J gave up 5 bases; unmatched junction bases: 7. The CDR3 region has the DNA TGTGCCAGCAGGGATGGACAGGGGGTTGATCAGCCCCAGCATTTT. Protein sequence: CASRDGQGVDQPQHF.

V gene TRBV18 combines with J gene TRBJ1-6; D remains ambiguous. The CDR3 has 16 residues. The V end was cut by 3 bases, the J end by 9 bases, with 18 bases between. The germline V gene has CDR1 KGHSH and CDR2 LQKENI. The CDR3 reads CASSPAAPGTSSPLHF. In nucleotides, the CDR3 is TGTGCCAGCTCACCGGCCGCTCCGGGAACGAGTTCACCCCTCCACTTT.

V usage is TRBV4-3 and J usage is TRBJ1-1, with D unresolved. There are 13 residues in the CDR3. Germline-derived CDR1 and CDR2 are LGHNA and YSLEER. V lost 0 bases and J 6 bases, leaving 8 bases between the germline ends. CDR3 in amino acids: CASSQDLSAEAFF. The CDR3 DNA sequence: TGCGCCAGCAGCCAAGATTTGAGCGCTGAAGCTTTCTTT.

The chain joins TRBV19 to TRBJ2-1; 9 positions match TRBD1. Germline values: CDR1 LNHDA, CDR2 SQIVND (reference sequence). V trimming: 4 bases; J trimming: 1 base; junction bases outside the gene matches: 8. The CDR3 is made up of 17 amino acids. The CDR3 region is CASSKGGQGRSYNEQFF. The CDR3 DNA follows: TGTGCCAGTAGTAAAGGGGGACAGGGTAGGTCCTACAATGAGCAGTTCTTC.

V usage is TRBV5-5 and J usage is TRBJ1-2, with D uncertain. The CDR3 spans 13 residues. V was pared by 0 bases and J by 7 bases, with 10 bases between. Germline V gene data show CDR1 as SGHKS and CDR2 as YYEKEE (reference sequence). Here the CDR3 reads CASSLGEGFGYTF. The DNA for the CDR3 is TGTGCCAGCAGCTTGGGGGAGGGATTTGGCTACACCTTC.

This CDR3 is CASSLLDSVNTGELFF. CDR3 coding DNA: TGCGCCAGCAGCCTCCTGGACAGCGTCAACACCGGGGAGCTGTTTTTT. The chain uses TRBV5-1 and TRBJ2-2, with D tentatively TRBD1 (6 bases). The length of the CDR3 is 16 residues. The V gene lost 4 bases and the J gene lost 2 bases, with 15 bases spanning the gap. Germline V CDR1 and CDR2: SGHRS, YFSETQ.